The subject of this entry is one T cell receptor (beta chain). Its specificity is not known. Other DNA sequences in the sample encode the same CDR3. These data are taken from a study of shared clonotypes between healthy human individuals. V was shortened by 6 bases and J by 4 bases, with 9 bases between the two germline ends. This CDR3 is 12 amino acids long. The V gene's germline CDR1 is LNHDA and CDR2 SQIVND (reference sequence). General study points: Roughly 5% of naive CD4 clonotypes were shared across four donors.

TCRdb's copy holds only in-frame clones and misses some; the assay was immunoSEQ multiplex PCR. The table has roughly 640,000 clones, approximately 79% seen once. The chain uses TRBV19 and TRBJ1-1; D is perhaps TRBD1 (5 bases). This sequence originates from a woman in her twenties or thirties in good health. Sequences were obtained from memory CD4+ T cells sorted from blood. Subset specified: CD45RA-negative fraction. The CDR3 DNA follows: TGTGCCAGTAGCCAGGGTGCCACTGAAGCTTTCTTT. Its protein is CASSQGATEAFF.